This TCR beta chain was captured in a study of CD8+ T cells in alopecia areata. Notes on the study in general: Scalp samples also yield sequences from resident alphabeta T cells of normal skin.

With regard to this clone: What it binds is unknown.

Extracted from the samples, RNA was reverse transcribed into cDNA to serve as the sequencing template. Clones were sequenced by immunoSEQ multiplex PCR, and TCRdb holds only the in-frame ones, with some missing. The sample lists 150,000 or so clones, 55% to 65% occurring once. PBMCs, the starting material, were the source of sorted CD4+ and CD8+ T cells. Germline CDR1 SGHAT, CDR2 FQNNGV. Deletions cut 7 bases from V and 2 bases from J, with 9 bases between. This CDR3 has 13 amino acids. Sequenced sample: CD4+ T cells sorted from blood. The receptor was derived from a human donor in good health. The rearrangement uses TRBV11-2 and TRBJ2-4, with a weak D call TRBD1 (6 bases). The CDR3 region is CASKQGSKNIQYF. In DNA, the CDR3 is TGTGCCAGCAAACAGGGTTCCAAAAACATTCAGTACTTC.